This TCR beta chain was sequenced during a study of shared clonotypes between healthy human individuals. Produced via immunoSEQ multiplex PCR; TCRdb's table is partial and in-frame only. The data show about 2.1 million clones, 85% to 95% seen once. Naivety among CD8 cells was defined by CD45RO negativity and positive CCR7 selection, thereby excluding terminally differentiated effector memory CD45RA+ cells. The CDR3 totals 16 residues. V shed 1 base and J shed 3 bases, with 10 bases lying between them. Germline-derived CDR1 and CDR2 are LNHNV and YYDKDF (reference sequence). V usage is TRBV15 and J usage is TRBJ2-6; D perhaps matches TRBD1 (5 bases). Sequences were obtained from naive CD8+ T cells from PBMCs. This clonotype originated in a man younger than 35 in good health. Some clones in this sample may be carry-over from other donors' samples. The CDR3 loop reads CATSRGSGIGANVLTF. The CDR3 DNA follows: TGTGCCACCAGCAGAGGTTCAGGGATTGGGGCCAACGTCCTGACTTTC.